A single sample gave rise to the 8 T cell receptor beta chains below, sequenced in a study of blood T cells in healthy people across ages. For the second PCR, which ran for roughly 7 to 11 cycles, a sample-barcoded 5' primer and a J-beta primer mix were used. A single record per CDR3 protein comes from TCRdb applying MiXCR to the 5' RACE reads. The top ten hold 10% of the sample, which has 900,000 to 950,000 distinct CDR3 sequences, 25% to 35% seen once. This same sample was also part of a study on T cells of mothers and their children.

Material for sequencing was blood. These receptors originate from a woman aged 40 to 50 in good health.

This clonotype was seen only a few times. The chain employs TRBV12-3 or TRBV12-4 and TRBJ1-1; unclear D gene. V shed 4 bases and J shed 0 bases, with 15 bases lying between them. The CDR3 runs 16 residues. The CDR3 loop is CASSWVPPEVNTEAFF. CDR3 coding DNA: TGTGCCAGCAGTTGGGTGCCGCCGGAGGTGAACACTGAAGCTTTCTTT.

This chain uses TRBV6-5 with TRBJ1-1; possibly TRBD1 for D (5 bases). The V gene lost 2 bases and the J gene lost 7 bases, with 17 bases spanning the gap. CDR3 size: 15 residues. Germline CDR1 and CDR2: MNHEY and SVGAGI. The CDR3 DNA sequence: TGTGCCAGCAGTTACATGGTAGCTTCCCAGGGTGAAGCTTTCTTT. As protein: CASSYMVASQGEAFF.

This clonotype was detected ten times or more. The genes are TRBV27 and TRBJ2-7, with D possibly matching TRBD1 (6 bases). Per germline, CDR1 MNHEY and CDR2 SMNVEV (reference sequence). V lost 0 bases and J 4 bases, leaving 19 bases between the germline ends. The CDR3 length is 17 residues. The DNA for the CDR3 is TGTGCCAGCAGTTTATCGGCCCGGGGCAGGGGATCATACGAGCAGTACTTC. Protein: CASSLSARGRGSYEQYF.

The J gene is TRBJ2-5, the V gene TRBV19; TRBD2 aligns across 7 bases. CDR1 and CDR2 from the germline V gene are LNHDA and SQIVND (reference sequence). The junction had 9 bases not matched to a gene; V was cut back by 1 base and J by 4 bases. This CDR3 is 16 amino acids long. The CDR3, as DNA: TGTGCCAGTAGTATAGGCTTCGGGGGGTCGGGAGAGACCCAGTACTTC. Protein sequence: CASSIGFGGSGETQYF.

This clonotype was seen more than once but under ten times. A single base separates this from a much larger clone, so it may be a read error. The chain links TRBV7-3 to TRBJ2-3; perhaps TRBD2 as D (6 bases). Germline assignment: CDR1 SGHTA and CDR2 FQGTGA. There are 16 residues in the CDR3. Trimming shortened V by 4 bases and J by 1 base, and 15 bases separated the two germline ends. CDR3 amino acids: CASSSRGLTGTDTQYF. As DNA, the CDR3 is TGTGCCAGCAGCTCACGGGGACTCACCGGCACAGATACGCAGTATTTT. Complete variable domain (other parts from reference TRBV7-3 and TRBJ2-3): GAGVSQTPSNKVTEKGKYVELRCDPISGHTALYWYRQSLGQGPEFLIYFQGTGAADDSGLPNDRFFAVRPEGSVSTLKIQRTERGDSAVYLCASSSRGLTGTDTQYFGPGTRLTVL.

The rearrangement uses TRBV4-3 and TRBJ2-1; 7 bases align to TRBD1. Germline CDR1 is LGHNA and CDR2 is YSLEER. V was pared by 0 bases and J by 13 bases, with 15 bases of the junction left unmatched. CDR3 size: 16 residues. As DNA, the CDR3 is TGCGCCAGCAGCCAAGATCGTGAGGGGGCAAGGGTGGCCCAGTTCTTC. This gives the protein CASSQDREGARVAQFF.

This clonotype was observed a few times. This chain connects TRBV4-1 to TRBJ1-5; D is ambiguous. Germline V gene sequence: CDR1 MGHRA, CDR2 YSYEKL. V lost 4 bases, J lost 0 bases, and 10 bases lay in between. There are 15 residues in the CDR3. CDR3 region: CASSPQDFSNQPQHF. As DNA, the CDR3 is TGCGCCAGCAGCCCGCAGGACTTTAGCAATCAGCCCCAGCATTTT.

This clonotype occurred a few times. V gene TRBV12-3 or TRBV12-4 combines with J gene TRBJ1-1, with 9 bases aligning to TRBD1. With 3 bases clipped from V and 12 bases from J, the junction kept 11 bases outside the gene matches. This CDR3 has 14 amino acids. The DNA for the CDR3 is TGTGCCAGCAGTTTCCCCCCGGACAGGGGATTAACTTTCTTT. It encodes CASSFPPDRGLTFF.